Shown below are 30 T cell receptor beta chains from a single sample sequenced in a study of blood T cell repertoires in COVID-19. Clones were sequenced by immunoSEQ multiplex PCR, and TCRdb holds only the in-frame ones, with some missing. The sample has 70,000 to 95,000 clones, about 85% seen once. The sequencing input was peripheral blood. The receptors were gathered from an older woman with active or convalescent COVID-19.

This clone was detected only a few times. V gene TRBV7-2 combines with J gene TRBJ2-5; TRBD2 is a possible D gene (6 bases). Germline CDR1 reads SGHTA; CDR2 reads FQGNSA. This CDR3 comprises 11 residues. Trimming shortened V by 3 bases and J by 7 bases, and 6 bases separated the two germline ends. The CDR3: CASSLGGTQYF. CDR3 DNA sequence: TGTGCCAGCAGCTTGGGGGGGACCCAGTACTTC.

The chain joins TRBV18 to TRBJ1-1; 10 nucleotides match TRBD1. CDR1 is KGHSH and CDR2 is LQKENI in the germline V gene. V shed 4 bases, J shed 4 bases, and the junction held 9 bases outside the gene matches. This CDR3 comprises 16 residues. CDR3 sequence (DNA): TGTGCCAGCTCACGCGGGACAGGGGAACTTGGCACTGAAGCTTTCTTT. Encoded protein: CASSRGTGELGTEAFF.

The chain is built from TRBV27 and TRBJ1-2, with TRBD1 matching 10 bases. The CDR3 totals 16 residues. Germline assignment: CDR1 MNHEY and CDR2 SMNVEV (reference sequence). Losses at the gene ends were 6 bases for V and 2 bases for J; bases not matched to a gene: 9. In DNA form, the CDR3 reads TGTGCCAGCAGCCGTCACCGGGACAGGGGAAACTATGGCTACACCTTC. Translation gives CASSRHRDRGNYGYTF.

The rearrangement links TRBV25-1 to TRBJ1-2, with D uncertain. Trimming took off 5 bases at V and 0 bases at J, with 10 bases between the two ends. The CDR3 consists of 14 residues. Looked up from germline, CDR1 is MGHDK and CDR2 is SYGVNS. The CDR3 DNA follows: TGTGCCAGCAGTCCGGCGGGAACTAACTATGGCTACACCTTC. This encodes CASSPAGTNYGYTF.

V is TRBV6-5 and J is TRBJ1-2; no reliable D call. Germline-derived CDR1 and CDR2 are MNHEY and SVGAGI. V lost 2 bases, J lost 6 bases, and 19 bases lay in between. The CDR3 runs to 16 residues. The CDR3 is CASSYVTATSGNGYTF. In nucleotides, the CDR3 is TGTGCCAGCAGTTACGTAACAGCCACTTCGGGAAATGGCTACACCTTC.

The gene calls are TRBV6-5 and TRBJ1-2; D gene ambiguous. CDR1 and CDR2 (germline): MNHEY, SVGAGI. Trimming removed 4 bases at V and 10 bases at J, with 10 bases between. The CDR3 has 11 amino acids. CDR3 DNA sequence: TGTGCCAGCAGTTCCGCGGTCGACTACACCTTC. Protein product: CASSSAVDYTF.

The CDR3 sequence is CATSDPGTGVYEQYF. In DNA, the CDR3 is TGTGCCACCAGTGACCCCGGGACAGGGGTCTACGAGCAGTACTTC. The V call is TRBV24-1, the J call TRBJ2-7; 10 bases are shared with TRBD1. V lost 4 bases, J lost 3 bases, and 5 bases stayed unmatched. The CDR3 contains 15 residues. Germline CDR1 KGHDR, CDR2 SFDVKD.

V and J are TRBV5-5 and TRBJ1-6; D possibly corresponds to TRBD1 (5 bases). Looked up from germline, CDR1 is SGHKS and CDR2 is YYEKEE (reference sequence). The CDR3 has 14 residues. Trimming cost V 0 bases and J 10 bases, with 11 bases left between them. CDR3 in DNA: TGTGCCAGCAGCTTGGATAGGGGATGGTCACCCCTCCACTTT. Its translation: CASSLDRGWSPLHF.

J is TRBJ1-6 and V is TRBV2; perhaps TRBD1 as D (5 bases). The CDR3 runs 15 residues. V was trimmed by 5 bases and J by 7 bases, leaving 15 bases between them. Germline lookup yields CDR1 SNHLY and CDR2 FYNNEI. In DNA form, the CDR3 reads TGTGCCAGCAGTTCCTTCTCAGGGTACAATTCACCCCTCCACTTT. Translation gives CASSSFSGYNSPLHF.

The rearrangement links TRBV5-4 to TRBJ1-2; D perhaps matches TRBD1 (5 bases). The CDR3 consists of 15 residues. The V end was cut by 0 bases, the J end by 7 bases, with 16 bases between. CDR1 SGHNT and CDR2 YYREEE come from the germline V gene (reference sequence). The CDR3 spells CASSLARTINPGYTF. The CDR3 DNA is TGTGCCAGCAGCTTGGCTCGGACAATCAACCCTGGCTACACCTTC.

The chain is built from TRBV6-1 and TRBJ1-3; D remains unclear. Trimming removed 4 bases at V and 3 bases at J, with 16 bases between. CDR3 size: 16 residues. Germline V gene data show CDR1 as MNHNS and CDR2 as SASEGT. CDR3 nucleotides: TGTGCCAGCAGTGGACAAGTGGGTGGTTTTGGAAACACCATATATTTT. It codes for CASSGQVGGFGNTIYF.

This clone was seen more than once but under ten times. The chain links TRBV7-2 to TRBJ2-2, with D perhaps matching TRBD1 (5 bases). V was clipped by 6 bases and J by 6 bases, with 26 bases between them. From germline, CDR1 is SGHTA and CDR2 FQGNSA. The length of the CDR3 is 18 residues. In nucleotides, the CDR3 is TGTGCCAGCAGTCCTTTTTTGGAGAGTGCAGGGTCAGCCGGGGAGCTGTTTTTT. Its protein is CASSPFLESAGSAGELFF.

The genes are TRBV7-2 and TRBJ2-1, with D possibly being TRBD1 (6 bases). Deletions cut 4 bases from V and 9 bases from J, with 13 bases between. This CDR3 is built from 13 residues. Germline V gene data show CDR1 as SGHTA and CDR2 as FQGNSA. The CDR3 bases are TGTGCCAGCAGCTGGGGGCAGGCTAGTGAGCAGTTCTTC. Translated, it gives CASSWGQASEQFF.

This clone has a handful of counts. CDR3 amino acids: CAISGGLEQFF. Written as DNA, the CDR3 is TGTGCCATCAGTGGGGGGCTGGAGCAGTTCTTC. The chain carries TRBV10-3 and TRBJ2-1; tentative D call: TRBD1 (6 bases). The germline gives CDR1 ENHRY, CDR2 SYGVKD. The CDR3 is 11 amino acids. Between the trimmed V and J ends, which lost 4 bases and 10 bases, there was a span of 8 bases.

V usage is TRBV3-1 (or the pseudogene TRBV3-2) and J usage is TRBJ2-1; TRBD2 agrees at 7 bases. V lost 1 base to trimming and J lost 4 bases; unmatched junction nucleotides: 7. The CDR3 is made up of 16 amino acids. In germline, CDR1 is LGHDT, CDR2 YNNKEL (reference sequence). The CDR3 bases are TGTGCCAGCAGCCAAGGGGCCAGCGGGGCTTACAATGAGCAGTTCTTC. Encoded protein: CASSQGASGAYNEQFF.

CDR3 sequence (DNA): TGTGCCAGCAGGGGCTACACAGATACGCAGTATTTT. This sequence encodes CASRGYTDTQYF. The rearrangement uses TRBV2 and TRBJ2-3; no reliable D call. From germline, CDR1 is SNHLY and CDR2 FYNNEI. V lost 6 bases, J lost 2 bases, and 6 bases lay in between. CDR3 length: 12 residues.

CDR3 in amino acids: CSASSGGNYEQYF. CDR3 coding DNA: TGCAGTGCTAGTAGCGGGGGGAACTACGAGCAGTACTTC. V usage is TRBV20-1 and J usage is TRBJ2-7; 10 bases fit TRBD2. Germline loops: CDR1 DFQATT, CDR2 SNEGSKA (reference sequence). The CDR3 has 13 amino acids. J gave up 3 bases and V 3 bases, and 2 bases lay outside the gene matches.

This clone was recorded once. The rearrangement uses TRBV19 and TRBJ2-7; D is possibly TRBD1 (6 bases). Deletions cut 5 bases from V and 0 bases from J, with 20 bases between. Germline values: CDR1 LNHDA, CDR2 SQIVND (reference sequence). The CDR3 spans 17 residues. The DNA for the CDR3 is TGTGCCAGTAGTTACCGGTCGGGACAAACGAGCTCCTACGAGCAGTACTTC. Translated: CASSYRSGQTSSYEQYF.

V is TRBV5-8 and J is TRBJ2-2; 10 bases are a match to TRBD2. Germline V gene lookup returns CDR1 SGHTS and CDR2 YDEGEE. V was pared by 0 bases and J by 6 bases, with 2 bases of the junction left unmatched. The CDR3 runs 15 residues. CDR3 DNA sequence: TGTGCCAGCAGCTTGGCCGGGACTAGCGCCGGGGAGCTGTTTTTT. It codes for CASSLAGTSAGELFF.

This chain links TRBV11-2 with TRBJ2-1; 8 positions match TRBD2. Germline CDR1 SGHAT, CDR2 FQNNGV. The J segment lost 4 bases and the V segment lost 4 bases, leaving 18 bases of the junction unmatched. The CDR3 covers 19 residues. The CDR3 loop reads CASSSPGGRSGVGYNEQFF. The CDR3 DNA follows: TGTGCCAGCAGCTCGCCCGGCGGTCGTAGCGGGGTTGGGTACAATGAGCAGTTCTTC.

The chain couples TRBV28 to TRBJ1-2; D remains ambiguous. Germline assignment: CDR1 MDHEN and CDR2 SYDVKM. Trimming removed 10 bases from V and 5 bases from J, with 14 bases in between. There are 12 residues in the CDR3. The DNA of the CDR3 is TGTGCCACCGCCCGGGGAGTATATGGCTACACCTTC. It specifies CATARGVYGYTF.

The DNA for the CDR3 is TGCAGCGCCAGAGACATCGGCACTGAAGCTTTCTTT. Translated: CSARDIGTEAFF. The chain is built from TRBV29-1 and TRBJ1-1; D remains unclear. Germline assignment: CDR1 SQVTM and CDR2 ANQGSEA. V was pared by 7 bases and J by 4 bases, with 13 bases between. This CDR3 region has 12 residues.

The CDR3 DNA sequence: TGTGCCAGCAGCCAAGAGTTGGAGGGGGGGTACACAGATACGCAGTATTTT. It codes for CASSQELEGGYTDTQYF. V is TRBV4-2 and J is TRBJ2-3; a weak D match, TRBD2 (7 bases). Germline loops: CDR1 LGHNA, CDR2 YNFKEQ. Trimming removed 0 bases at V and 2 bases at J, with 15 bases between. The CDR3 contains 17 residues.

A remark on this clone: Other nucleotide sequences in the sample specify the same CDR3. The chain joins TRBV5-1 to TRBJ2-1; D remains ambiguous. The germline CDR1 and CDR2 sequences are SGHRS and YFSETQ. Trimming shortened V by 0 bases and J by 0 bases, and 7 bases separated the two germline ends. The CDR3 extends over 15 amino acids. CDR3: CASSLVAVSYNEQFF. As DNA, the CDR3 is TGCGCCAGCAGCTTGGTGGCAGTCTCCTACAATGAGCAGTTCTTC.

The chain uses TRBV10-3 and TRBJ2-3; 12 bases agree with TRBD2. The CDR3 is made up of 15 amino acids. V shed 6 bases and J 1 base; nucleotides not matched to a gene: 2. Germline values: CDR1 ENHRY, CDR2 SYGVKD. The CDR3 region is CAIRRLAGGTDTQYF. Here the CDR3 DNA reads TGTGCCATCAGGAGACTAGCGGGGGGCACAGATACGCAGTATTTT.

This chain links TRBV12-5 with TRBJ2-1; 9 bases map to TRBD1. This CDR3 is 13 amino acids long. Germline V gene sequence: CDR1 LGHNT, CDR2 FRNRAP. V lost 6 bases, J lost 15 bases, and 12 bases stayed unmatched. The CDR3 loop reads CASGLGTGHSPFF. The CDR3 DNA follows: TGTGCTAGTGGCCTGGGGACAGGGCATTCTCCGTTCTTC.

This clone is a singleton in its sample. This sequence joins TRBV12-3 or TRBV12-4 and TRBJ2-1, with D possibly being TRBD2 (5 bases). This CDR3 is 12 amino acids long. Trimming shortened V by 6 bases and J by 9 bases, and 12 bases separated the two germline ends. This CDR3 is CASSSRVGEQFF. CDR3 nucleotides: TGTGCCAGCAGCTCGCGGGTGGGTGAGCAGTTCTTC.

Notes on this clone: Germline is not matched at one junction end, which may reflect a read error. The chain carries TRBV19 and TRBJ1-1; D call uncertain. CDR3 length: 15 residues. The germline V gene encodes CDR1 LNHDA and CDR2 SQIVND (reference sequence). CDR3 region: CASSINGGLNTEAFF. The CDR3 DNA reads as TGTGCCAGTAGTATCAATGGAGGGCTGAATACTGAAGCTTTCTTT.

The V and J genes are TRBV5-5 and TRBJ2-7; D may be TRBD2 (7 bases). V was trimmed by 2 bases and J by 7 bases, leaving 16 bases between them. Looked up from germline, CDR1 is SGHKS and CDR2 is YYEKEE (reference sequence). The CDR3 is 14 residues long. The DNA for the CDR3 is TGTGCCAGCAGCTTTGAGGGGGGGGCGCGGGAGCAGTACTTC. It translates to CASSFEGGAREQYF.

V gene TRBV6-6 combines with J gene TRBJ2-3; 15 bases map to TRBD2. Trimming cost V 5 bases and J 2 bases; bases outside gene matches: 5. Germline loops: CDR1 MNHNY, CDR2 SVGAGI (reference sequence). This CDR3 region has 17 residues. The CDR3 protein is CASSRGLAGGPTDTQYF. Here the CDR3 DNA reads TGTGCCAGCAGTCGGGGACTAGCGGGGGGCCCCACAGATACGCAGTATTTT.